This TCR beta chain was sequenced for a study of blood T cell repertoires in COVID-19 (dated by TCRdb to between 2020 and 2021). For context, the study as a whole: Samples covering the acute and convalescent phases of COVID-19 were provided by collaborators in the United States, Italy and Spain. The material from the prospective study consisted of cDNA or gDNA derived from T cells, B-cell-depleted T cells, or PBMCs. A freely available public database, intended as a resource for researchers studying the immune response to SARS-CoV-2, is where the repertoires were released. The sample metadata nearly always contained a de-identified subject ID, COVID-19 status, age in years and sex. Where available, HLA class I and class II types were obtained from metadata supplied by the sample provider rather than from assay-based typing. The samples were drawn from the first 160 participants of the ongoing ImmuneRACE study and from about 1,200 subjects provided by 6 global collaborators. The dataset comprised deeply sampled blood TCRbeta repertoires from subjects exposed to, actively infected with, or recovered from COVID-19. What the study reported, not specific to this receptor: How much clinical and demographic metadata was included differed by source and by participant, and the metadata was provided uncurated.

About this clone: Its recognized antigen is unknown. No per-base quality is available; no much larger clone lies one base away.

TCRbeta CDR3 regions were amplified from genomic DNA by means of the immunoSEQ Assay, a bias-controlled multiplex PCR. The paper's data handling went like this. Within the assay, amplification of reference gene primers was used to estimate how many nucleated cells each sample contained. To quantify the absolute abundance of each unique TCRbeta CDR3 rearrangement, sequence reads were collapsed and filtered. Productive Simpson clonality was computed per sample as the square root of Simpson's diversity index over productive rearrangements. Entries here come from immuneACCESS through TCRdb and include only in-frame sequences with V and J called. Some clones fail to appear in such tables; in the studies checked, an unresolved V gene covers under half of the shortfall, and the cause of the remainder is unknown. The DNA gave D and trimming, while V, J and clone size come from that table. In all, the sample holds 140,000 or so clones, and roughly 90% of those were seen once. The ten largest clones add up to more than 0.8% of the sample.

V and J are trimmed by 0 bases and 2 bases, and the gene matches miss 7 bases of the junction. Reading the germline V gene gives CDR1 SGDLS and CDR2 YYNGEE. The CDR3 numbers 16 residues from cysteine through phenylalanine. Left in the record is the CDR3 DNA by itself, 48 bases read in frame from the first base. Each collaborating institution followed its own protocols to collect whole blood in K2EDTA tubes. For TCRbeta analysis, collaborators shipped samples as frozen whole blood, isolated PBMCs, or DNA extracted from either of those sample types. The sample comprised peripheral blood. The rearrangement combines TRBV9 with TRBJ1-1; the junction holds 7 bases that match TRBD1. This clonotype was sampled from a woman aged 45-60 years with acute or convalescent COVID-19. In nucleotide form, the sequence is TGTGCCAGCAGCGTAGCCGGACAGGTCATAAACACTGAAGCTTTCTTT. Translated, this gives CASSVAGQVINTEAFF.